Sequencing of this T cell receptor (beta chain) was carried out in a study of blood T cell repertoires in COVID-19. This table comes from immunoSEQ multiplex PCR, and its TCRdb copy is limited to in-frame clones, with some not included. This table holds about 81,000 clones, almost 85% found once. The germline V gene encodes CDR1 LGHNA and CDR2 YSLEER. V dropped 3 bases and J dropped 3 bases, with 7 bases sitting between them. This CDR3 has 13 residues. The rearrangement uses TRBV4-3 and TRBJ2-3; D gene ambiguous. This sequence originates from a man aged 60 to 75 with acute or convalescent COVID-19. Sequencing used peripheral blood. The CDR3 loop reads CASSHPGTDTQYF. In DNA form, the CDR3 reads TGCGCCAGCAGCCATCCCGGGACAGATACGCAGTATTTT.